The 24 T cell receptor beta chains presented below share a single source sample, sequenced in a study of T-cell memory formation after mild COVID-19. MiXCR, applied by TCRdb to the 5' RACE reads, yields one record per CDR3 protein. The data contain approximately 340,000 distinct CDR3 sequences, approximately 15% of them singletons. Sequences were obtained from PBMCs or a T cell subset sorted from them (not recorded which). The source of these receptors is a man between 18 and 29 years old who had mild COVID-19 (a few samples of this study predate the infection). Cell type and time point are not known.

This clonotype turned up a few times. The chain is built from TRBV12-3 or TRBV12-4 and TRBJ1-1, with 12 bases matching TRBD1. Trimming took 5 bases from V and 0 from J; bases not matched to a gene: 4. The CDR3 is 16 residues long. The CDR3 DNA sequence: TGTGCCAGCAGTCCCGGGACAGGGGGCGTGAACACTGAAGCTTTCTTT. This sequence encodes CASSPGTGGVNTEAFF.

There are a few counts of this clonotype. J is TRBJ2-7 and V is TRBV20-1; TRBD2 might be the D (5 bases). Between the trimmed V and J ends, which lost 2 bases and 0 bases, there was a span of 11 bases. This CDR3 is 14 amino acids long. Germline V gene lookup returns CDR1 DFQATT and CDR2 SNEGSKA (reference sequence). The CDR3: CSARPDTSSYEQYV. CDR3 in DNA: TGCAGTGCTAGACCTGACACTAGCTCCTACGAGCAGTACGTC.

This sequence joins TRBV4-1 and TRBJ2-4, with 7 bases matching TRBD2. The V segment lost 3 bases and the J segment 0 bases; nucleotides outside the gene matches: 8. This CDR3 is built from 17 residues. Germline-derived CDR1 and CDR2 are MGHRA and YSYEKL. The CDR3 DNA follows: TGCGCCAGCAGCCAGAGGGACTATCGTCTAGCCAAAAACATTCAGTACTTC. Translated: CASSQRDYRLAKNIQYF.

This clonotype has only a few counts. This sequence joins TRBV18 and TRBJ1-2, with D unclear. V gave up 2 bases and J gave up 6 bases, with 16 bases separating them. The CDR3 has 15 residues. CDR1 is KGHSH and CDR2 is LQKENI in the germline V gene. CDR3 in amino acids: CASSPDGLGTNGYTF. The CDR3 nucleotides read TGTGCCAGCTCACCAGATGGTTTAGGAACGAATGGCTACACCTTC.

The DNA for the CDR3 is TGCGCCAGCAGCCAATTTGCTTTCAGGGCTCCCGAGCAGTACTTC. Amino acids: CASSQFAFRAPEQYF. This chain uses TRBV4-3 with TRBJ2-7, with a possible D match to TRBD1 (5 bases). CDR3 length: 15 amino acids. The germline V gene encodes CDR1 LGHNA and CDR2 YSLEER. Trimming pared 2 bases from V and 6 bases from J, leaving 17 bases between.

In its sample, this clonotype was seen a few times. J is TRBJ2-7 and V is TRBV6-2 or TRBV6-3; D may be TRBD1 (6 bases). Germline V gene data show CDR1 as MNHEY and CDR2 as SVGEGT. This CDR3 region has 13 residues. Trimming removed 7 bases from V and 2 bases from J, with 12 bases in between. The CDR3 nucleotides read TGTGCCAGCACCGACAGGATCACCTACGAGCAGTACGTC. Its protein product is CASTDRITYEQYV.

This rearrangement joins TRBV29-1 to TRBJ2-5; perhaps TRBD2 as D (5 bases). Looked up from germline, CDR1 is SQVTM and CDR2 is ANQGSEA. V lost 7 bases to trimming and J lost 4 bases, with 19 bases between them. This CDR3 spans 14 amino acids. Written as DNA, the CDR3 is TGCAGCGCTTATAAACTAGTCGCTCCAGAGACCCAGTACTTC. Its protein product is CSAYKLVAPETQYF.

This clonotype was seen only a few times. This chain uses TRBV3-1 with TRBJ2-3, with D hard to call. V was clipped by 1 base and J by 2 bases, with 10 bases between them. This CDR3 has 15 amino acids. Germline CDR1 is LGHDT and CDR2 is YNNKEL (reference sequence). The CDR3 nucleotides read TGTGCCAGCAGCCAAGCCGGGCCCCTCACAGATACGCAGTATTTT. Residues: CASSQAGPLTDTQYF.

This clonotype was detected only once. This chain uses TRBV12-3 or TRBV12-4 with TRBJ2-7; TRBD1 is a possible D gene (6 bases). Trimming took 6 bases from V and 3 from J, leaving 12 bases between them. This CDR3 comprises 13 residues. The chain's CDR3 is CASSLGTYYEQYV. The CDR3 DNA sequence: TGTGCCAGCAGCCTTGGGACATACTACGAGCAGTACGTC.

This clonotype turned up a few times. This chain uses TRBV27 with TRBJ1-4, with D maybe TRBD1 (6 bases). V dropped 4 bases and J dropped 3 bases, with 15 bases sitting between them. The CDR3 runs to 16 residues. From germline, CDR1 is MNHEY and CDR2 SMNVEV (reference sequence). This chain's CDR3 is CASSSLGASANEKLFF. The DNA of the CDR3 is TGTGCCAGCAGTTCCCTGGGGGCGTCAGCTAATGAAAAACTGTTTTTT.

This clonotype was recorded a few times. The chain links TRBV3-1 to TRBJ2-2; no clear D. Trimming removed 2 bases from V and 7 bases from J, with 5 bases in between. The V gene's germline CDR1 is LGHDT and CDR2 YNNKEL (reference sequence). CDR3 length: 12 amino acids. The CDR3 DNA follows: TGTGCCAGCAGCCAACGTCTCGGGGAGCTGTTTTTT. Translated, it gives CASSQRLGELFF. The entire variable domain, with the rest obtained from reference TRBV3-1 and TRBJ2-2, is as follows: DTAVSQTPKYLVTQMGNDKSIKCEQNLGHDTMYWYKQDSKKFLKIMFSYNNKELIINETVPNRFSPKSPDKAHLNLHINSLELGDSAVYFCASSQRLGELFFGEGSRLTVL.

J is TRBJ2-1 and V is TRBV20-1; D gene ambiguous. Between the trimmed V and J ends, which lost 5 bases and 8 bases, there was a span of 19 bases. The CDR3 has 14 residues. The V gene's germline CDR1 is DFQATT and CDR2 SNEGSKA (reference sequence). The CDR3 here is CSAELWPRIYEQFF. The CDR3, as DNA: TGCAGTGCTGAATTGTGGCCGAGGATCTATGAGCAGTTCTTC.

This clonotype has at least ten counts. Mismatch with germline at one junction end may stem from a read error. The V call is TRBV12-3 or TRBV12-4, the J call TRBJ2-2, with 10 bases matching TRBD2. CDR3 length: 16 amino acids. The CDR3: CASSLALAGVTGELFF. In nucleotides, the CDR3 is TGTGCCAGCAGCTTAGCCCTAGCGGGGGTTACCGGGGAGCTGTTTTTT.

This clonotype showed up just a few times. This chain uses TRBV29-1 with TRBJ2-5, with 8 bases that match TRBD1. The CDR3 has 13 residues. Looked up from germline, CDR1 is SQVTM and CDR2 is ANQGSEA. Trimming took 4 bases from V and 5 from J; bases not matched to a gene: 6. The CDR3 DNA reads as TGCAGCGTTGTAACAGGGGGGCGGGAGACCCAGTACTTC. Translated: CSVVTGGRETQYF.

This clonotype has just a few counts. This rearrangement joins TRBV5-4 to TRBJ1-4; D might be TRBD1 (5 bases). The V end lost 1 base, the J end lost 12 bases, and 16 bases lay between the germline ends. The CDR3 contains 14 residues. CDR1 is SGHNT, CDR2 YYREEE, per germline (reference sequence). CDR3 protein: CASSLRFMGEQLFF. CDR3 sequence (DNA): TGTGCCAGCAGCTTGCGTTTCATGGGGGAGCAACTGTTTTTT.

This clonotype was counted a single time. V and J are TRBV12-3 or TRBV12-4 and TRBJ1-2; D unclear. The V end was cut by 1 base, the J end by 4 bases, with 7 bases between. The CDR3 length is 13 residues. CDR3 DNA: TGTGCCAGCAGTTTAGTTCCACCCTATGGCTACACCTTC. This encodes CASSLVPPYGYTF.

This clonotype was counted between two and nine times. The chain is built from TRBV6-5 and TRBJ2-1; tentative D call: TRBD1 (6 bases). Germline V CDR1 and CDR2: MNHEY, SVGAGI. The V gene lost 5 bases and the J gene lost 0 bases, with 11 bases spanning the gap. This CDR3 spans 15 amino acids. CDR3 amino acids: CASSDGQSSYNEQFF. In DNA form, the CDR3 reads TGTGCCAGCAGTGACGGACAGAGCTCCTACAATGAGCAGTTCTTC.

This chain joins TRBV19 and TRBJ1-5, with no clear D. Deletions cut 8 bases from V and 0 bases from J, with 11 bases between. CDR3 size: 14 residues. The germline V gene encodes CDR1 LNHDA and CDR2 SQIVND (reference sequence). The CDR3 loop reads CASVRPYSNQPQHF. Written as DNA, the CDR3 is TGTGCCAGTGTAAGGCCTTATAGCAATCAGCCCCAGCATTTT.

This clonotype was observed a few times. The chain links TRBV7-6 to TRBJ1-1, with TRBD1 identical over 9 bases. Germline trimming cut 1 base from V and 4 bases from J; bases unmatched to any gene: 13. The CDR3 is 18 residues long. Germline values: CDR1 SGHVS, CDR2 FNYEAQ. The CDR3 nucleotides are TGTGCCAGCAGCTTAGTAGCACAGGGGGCCCCCGGGGGCACTGAAGCTTTCTTT. Translation gives CASSLVAQGAPGGTEAFF.

This clonotype was seen a handful of times. This chain links TRBV7-2 with TRBJ1-2, with TRBD1 matching over 8 bases. With V trimmed by 5 bases and J by 10 bases, 12 bases remained unmatched. Germline V lookup: CDR1 SGHTA, CDR2 FQGNSA. The CDR3 is 14 amino acids. The CDR3 protein is CASSLGRGQGDYTF. CDR3 in DNA: TGTGCCAGCAGCCTCGGCCGAGGACAGGGAGACTACACCTTC.

The chain uses TRBV3-1 and TRBJ1-1, with 11 nucleotides matching TRBD1. The CDR3 runs to 16 residues. J gave up 4 bases and V 1 base, and 5 bases lay outside the gene matches. Germline CDR1 LGHDT, CDR2 YNNKEL (reference sequence). The CDR3 loop reads CASSQGFGTGGTEAFF. In nucleotides, the CDR3 is TGTGCCAGCAGCCAAGGTTTCGGGACAGGGGGCACTGAAGCTTTCTTT.

This rearrangement joins TRBV11-3 to TRBJ2-3; perhaps TRBD2 as D (6 bases). V was shortened by 5 bases and J by 0 bases, with 15 bases between the two germline ends. The CDR3 contains 16 residues. In germline, CDR1 is SGHNT, CDR2 YENEEA. CDR3 in amino acids: CASSQYSGGSTDTQYF. The CDR3, as DNA: TGTGCCAGCAGCCAATACAGCGGAGGGAGCACAGATACGCAGTATTTT.

The chain links TRBV4-3 to TRBJ2-1, with 8 positions matching TRBD2. CDR1 and CDR2 (germline): LGHNA, YSLEER. The CDR3 loop spans 14 amino acids. J gave up 8 bases and V 4 bases, and 7 bases lay outside the gene matches. CDR3 nucleotide sequence: TGCGCCAGCAGCCGCCGACTAGCGATCGATGAGCAGTTCTTC. Encoded protein: CASSRRLAIDEQFF.

The gene calls are TRBV4-3 and TRBJ1-2; the match to TRBD1 covers 8 bases. V gave up 4 bases and J gave up 10 bases; unmatched junction bases: 11. Looked up from germline, CDR1 is LGHNA and CDR2 is YSLEER. The CDR3 consists of 14 residues. CDR3: CASSLSRQGLDYTF. For the CDR3, the DNA is TGCGCCAGCAGCCTCTCCAGACAGGGGCTGGACTACACCTTC.